These T cell receptor beta chains were read from a single sample in a study of blood T cell repertoires in COVID-19. The data were produced by immunoSEQ multiplex PCR, yet TCRdb's version contains in-frame clones alone and is incomplete. The sample holds over 120,000 clones, roughly 87% seen once. The sample was peripheral blood. These receptors were taken from a human donor in a cohort sampled during active COVID-19. The CDR3 runs from the conserved cysteine through the conserved F or W. D genes are given only for firm matches. Part of the rows lack a size; the others show once, few, many or a class for expanded clones.

>TRBJ2-5|TRBV7-6|.|14|few
CASSLGTIQETQYF
TGTGCCAGCAGCTTAGGGACAATCCAAGAGACCCAGTACTTC
>TRBJ2-5|TRBV19|.|17|.
CASSINPSRGIQETQYF
TGTGCCAGTAGTATTAACCCCTCTAGGGGAATTCAAGAGACCCAGTACTTC
>TRBJ2-2|TRBV5-4|.|14|.
CASSLDLNTGELFF
TGTGCCAGCAGCTTGGATCTGAACACCGGGGAGCTGTTTTTT
>TRBJ2-3|TRBV29-1|TRBD2|20|once
CSVDPLAGVGGFGGTDTQYF
TGCAGCGTTGACCCACTGGCGGGGGTCGGGGGTTTTGGGGGCACAGATACGCAGTATTTT
>TRBJ1-2|TRBV7-9|.|14|once
CASSLVWENYGYTF
TGTGCCAGCAGCTTAGTATGGGAGAACTATGGCTACACCTTC
>TRBJ1-1|TRBV7-3|.|13|.
CASSATGSTEAFF
TGTGCCAGCAGCGCCACAGGGAGCACTGAAGCTTTCTTT
>TRBJ2-7|TRBV29-1|.|14|.
CSVAKQGSSYEQYF
TGCAGCGTCGCTAAACAGGGCAGCTCCTACGAGCAGTACTTC
>TRBJ2-3|TRBV7-2|.|13|.
CASSLLVTDTQYF
TGTGCCAGCAGCTTACTAGTCACAGATACGCAGTATTTT
>TRBJ2-3|TRBV7-2|TRBD2|15|few
CASSLSGTSTDTQYF
TGTGCCAGCAGCTTAAGCGGGACTAGCACAGATACGCAGTATTTT
>TRBJ1-6|TRBV5-4|TRBD1|14|.
CASSGQGNNSPLHF
TGTGCCAGCAGTGGACAGGGAAATAATTCACCCCTCCACTTT
>TRBJ1-3|TRBV2|TRBD1|15|.
CASRPDRDSGNTIYF
TGTGCCAGCAGGCCCGACAGGGACTCTGGAAACACCATATATTTT
>TRBJ2-1|TRBV27|.|17|once
CASSLYGGGQLYNEQFF
TGTGCCAGCAGTTTGTACGGGGGAGGTCAATTGTACAATGAGCAGTTCTTC
>TRBJ1-1|TRBV5-1|.|15|.
CASSLVGARGTEAFF
TGCGCCAGCAGCTTGGTAGGGGCCAGGGGCACTGAAGCTTTCTTT
>TRBJ2-3|TRBV4-2|TRBD2|19|.
CASSPGIAGGPISTDTQYF
TGTGCCAGCAGCCCCGGGATAGCGGGGGGGCCTATCTCGACGGATACGCAGTATTTT
>TRBJ2-7|TRBV19|TRBD1|14|.
CASSAGQASYEQYF
TGTGCCAGTAGCGCGGGACAGGCATCCTACGAGCAGTACTTC
>TRBJ1-6|TRBV7-2|.|17|.
CASSLALDSLSNSPLHF
TGTGCCAGCAGCTTAGCGCTTGACAGCCTATCTAATTCACCCCTCCACTTT
>TRBJ1-1|TRBV5-1|TRBD1|14|.
CASSFGGQGLEAFF
TGCGCCAGCAGCTTTGGAGGACAGGGGCTTGAAGCTTTCTTT
>TRBJ2-7|TRBV2|.|12|.
CASWEESYEQYF
TGTGCCAGCTGGGAGGAATCTTACGAGCAGTACTTC
>TRBJ1-2|TRBV4-2|.|13|.
CASSQDLGQSYTF
TGTGCCAGCAGCCAAGATCTAGGCCAGAGCTACACCTTC
>TRBJ2-1|TRBV12-3/TRBV12-4|.|13|.
CASSLLLYNEQFF
TGTGCCAGCAGTTTACTCCTTTACAATGAGCAGTTCTTC
>TRBJ1-2|TRBV29-1|TRBD1|14|.
CSVEDGQGNYGYTF
TGCAGCGTTGAAGATGGACAGGGTAACTATGGCTACACCTTC
>TRBJ1-1|TRBV2|TRBD1|15|.
CASSDWGQGNTEAFF
TGTGCCAGCAGTGATTGGGGACAGGGGAACACTGAAGCTTTCTTT
>TRBJ2-2|TRBV5-1|.|14|.
CASSLTSDTGELFF
TGCGCCAGCAGCTTGACCTCAGACACCGGGGAGCTGTTTTTT
>TRBJ2-5|TRBV27|.|13|.
CASSPRVQETQYF
TGTGCCAGCAGTCCAAGAGTCCAAGAGACCCAGTACTTC
>TRBJ2-1|TRBV10-3|.|13|.
CAITSAGRNEQFF
TGTGCCATCACGAGTGCAGGGAGGAATGAGCAGTTCTTC
>TRBJ1-1|TRBV19|.|16|.
CASSMQGGIINTEAFF
TGTGCCAGTAGTATGCAGGGTGGGATCATTAACACTGAAGCTTTCTTT
>TRBJ1-2|TRBV20-1|TRBD1|13|.
CSASRTGNYGYTF
TGCAGTGCCAGTAGGACAGGGAACTATGGCTACACCTTC
>TRBJ2-3|TRBV2|TRBD1|15|.
CASSADRGQTDTQYF
TGTGCCAGCAGTGCCGACAGGGGGCAAACAGATACGCAGTATTTT
>TRBJ2-1|TRBV11-3|.|15|.
CASSPGSSSYNEQFF
TGTGCCAGCAGCCCGGGTTCCAGCTCCTACAATGAGCAGTTCTTC
>TRBJ1-2|TRBV12-5|TRBD1|14|.
CASGKDRGMAGYTF
TGTGCTAGTGGTAAGGACAGGGGAATGGCTGGCTACACCTTC
>TRBJ2-1|TRBV7-9|TRBD2|16|.
CASSPGAGGSYNEQFF
TGTGCCAGCAGCCCTGGGGCGGGGGGGTCCTACAATGAGCAGTTCTTC
>TRBJ2-5|TRBV5-6|TRBD1|16|once
CASSSSGQGLQETQYF
TGTGCCAGCAGCTCCTCGGGACAGGGGCTCCAAGAGACCCAGTACTTC
>TRBJ1-1|TRBV3-1/TRBV3-2|TRBD1|14|.
CASSPTGQGGKAFF
TGTGCCAGCAGCCCAACGGGACAGGGAGGCAAAGCTTTCTTT
>TRBJ2-5|TRBV19|.|14|.
CASSGSVAEETQYF
TGTGCCAGTAGTGGTTCCGTGGCCGAAGAGACCCAGTACTTC